These T cell receptor beta chains were read from a single sample in a study of cytomegalovirus exposure and HLA in healthy donors. TCRdb's copy holds only in-frame clones and misses some; the assay was immunoSEQ multiplex PCR. The sample has 90,000 to 150,000 clones; over 60% are singletons. The sequencing sample was made of PBMCs. Every receptor here comes from a human donor in good health. CDR3s include the opening cysteine and the closing phenylalanine or tryptophan. The D gene is left open where the match is weak. Clone size is shown for a subset of rows, as once, few, many or a class of expanded clone.

>TRBJ2-5|TRBV18|TRBD2|-
CASSAGLEETQYF
TGTGCCAGCTCAGCCGGACTAGAAGAGACCCAGTACTTC
>TRBJ2-5|TRBV27|TRBD2|-
CASSFWSGRVQETQYF
TGTGCCAGCAGTTTCTGGAGCGGGAGGGTCCAAGAGACCCAGTACTTC
>TRBJ1-2|TRBV28|TRBD1|-
CASSPGGQGSNYGYTF
TGTGCCAGCAGTCCTGGGGGACAGGGGTCTAACTATGGCTACACCTTC
>TRBJ1-2|TRBV7-2|-|-
CASSLGQILANYGYTF
TGTGCCAGCAGCTTAGGACAGATCCTAGCTAACTATGGCTACACCTTC
>TRBJ1-4|TRBV6-6|-|-
CASSFSSANEKLFF
TGTGCCAGCAGTTTCTCCTCTGCTAATGAAAAACTGTTTTTT
>TRBJ2-7|TRBV19|-|-
CASSTTGSKEQYF
TGTGCCAGTAGCACTACAGGGTCTAAAGAGCAGTACTTC
>TRBJ1-2|TRBV10-3|TRBD1|-
CAISGGTANYGYTF
TGTGCCATCAGTGGTGGGACAGCTAACTATGGCTACACCTTC
>TRBJ1-1|TRBV5-6|-|-
CASTPGLKNTEAFF
TGTGCCAGCACCCCGGGACTCAAGAACACTGAAGCTTTCTTT
>TRBJ2-5|TRBV30|-|-
CAWSIVGRETQYF
TGTGCCTGGAGTATAGTGGGGCGAGAGACCCAGTACTTC
>TRBJ1-1|TRBV12-5|-|-
CASGLGQQRAFF
TGTGCTAGTGGCCTTGGACAGCAGAGAGCTTTCTTT
>TRBJ2-6|TRBV10-1|TRBD2|-
CASSGPGLSSGANVLTF
TGCGCCAGCAGTGGACCGGGACTATCCTCTGGGGCCAACGTCCTGACTTTC
>TRBJ2-7|TRBV27|TRBD1|-
CASSFRTGGEIPYEQYF
TGTGCCAGCAGTTTCCGGACAGGGGGCGAGATCCCCTACGAGCAGTATTTC
>TRBJ2-2|TRBV7-6|TRBD2|-
CASSKVAGFTGELFF
TGTGCCAGCAGCAAAGTAGCGGGCTTCACCGGGGAGCTGTTTTTT
>TRBJ2-5|TRBV6-5|TRBD1|-
CASSWGTGSGEETQYF
TGTGCCAGCAGTTGGGGGACAGGGAGCGGGGAGGAGACCCAGTACTTC
>TRBJ2-5|TRBV19|TRBD2|-
CASTRSFHPPAGGETQYF
TGTGCCAGTACGCGGTCGTTTCATCCTCCGGCGGGAGGAGAGACCCAGTACTTC
>TRBJ2-1|TRBV10-1|-|few
CASSMTRRNEQFF
TGCGCCAGCAGTATGACTAGACGAAATGAGCAGTTCTTC
>TRBJ1-1|TRBV18|-|-
CASSPPAGMNTEAFF
TGTGCCAGCTCACCTCCGGCAGGTATGAACACTGAAGCTTTCTTT
>TRBJ1-1|TRBV6-1|TRBD1|-
CASSTGGLNTEAFF
TGTGCCAGCAGTACAGGGGGCCTGAACACTGAAGCTTTCTTT
>TRBJ2-5|TRBV19|TRBD2|-
CASSLAGGIGETQYF
TGTGCCAGTAGTCTAGCGGGGGGCATCGGGGAGACCCAGTACTTC
>TRBJ2-7|TRBV19|TRBD1|few
CASSYSRGLRYEQYF
TGTGCCAGTAGTTACTCCAGGGGGTTGCGCTACGAGCAGTACTTC
>TRBJ1-1|TRBV4-1|TRBD1|-
CASSSPGTGRTEAFF
TGCGCCAGCAGCTCGCCCGGGACAGGGCGTACTGAAGCTTTCTTT
>TRBJ2-2|TRBV15|TRBD1|-
CATSRDHRTGGAGGELFF
TGTGCCACCAGCAGAGATCATAGGACAGGGGGCGCGGGCGGGGAGCTGTTTTTT
>TRBJ2-7|TRBV15|-|-
CATSRLDSSSYEQYF
TGTGCCACCAGCAGACTCGACAGTAGCTCCTACGAGCAGTACTTC
>TRBJ2-7|TRBV10-1|TRBD2|-
CASSESSGSYEQYF
TGCGCCAGCAGTGAGAGTAGCGGGAGCTACGAGCAGTACTTC